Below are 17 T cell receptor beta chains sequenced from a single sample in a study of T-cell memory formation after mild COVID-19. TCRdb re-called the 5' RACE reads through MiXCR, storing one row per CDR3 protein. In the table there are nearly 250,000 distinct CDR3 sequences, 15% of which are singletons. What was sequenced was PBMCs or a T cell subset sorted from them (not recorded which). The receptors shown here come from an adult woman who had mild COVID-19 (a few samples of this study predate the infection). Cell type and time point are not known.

CDR3 DNA: TGCAGTGCTACAGGTGTTTACAATGAGCAGTTCTTC. It encodes CSATGVYNEQFF. The chain employs TRBV20-1 and TRBJ2-1, with D hard to call. Germline CDR1 is DFQATT and CDR2 is SNEGSKA (reference sequence). This CDR3 spans 12 amino acids. Trimming left V 4 bases short and J 4 bases short, with 8 bases between.

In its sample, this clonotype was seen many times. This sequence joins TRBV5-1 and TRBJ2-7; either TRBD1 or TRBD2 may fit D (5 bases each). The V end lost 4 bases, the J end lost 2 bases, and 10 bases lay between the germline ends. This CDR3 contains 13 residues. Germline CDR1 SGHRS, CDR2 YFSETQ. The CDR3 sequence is CASSEGTAYEQYF. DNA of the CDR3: TGCGCCAGCAGCGAGGGGACGGCCTACGAGCAGTACTTC.

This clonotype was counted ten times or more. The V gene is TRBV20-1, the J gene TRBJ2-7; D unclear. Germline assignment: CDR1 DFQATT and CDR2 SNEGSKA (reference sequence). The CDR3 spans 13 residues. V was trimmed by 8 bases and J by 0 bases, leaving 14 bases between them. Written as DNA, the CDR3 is TGCAGTAATATAAGGGCTAGCTCCTACGAGCAGTACTTC. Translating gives CSNIRASSYEQYF.

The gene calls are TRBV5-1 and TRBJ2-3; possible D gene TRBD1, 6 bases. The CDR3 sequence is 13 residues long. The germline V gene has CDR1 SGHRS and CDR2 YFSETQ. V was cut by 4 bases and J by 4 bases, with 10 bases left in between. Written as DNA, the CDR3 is TGCGCCAGCAGCGTGGGACATCCAGATACGCAGTATTTT. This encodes CASSVGHPDTQYF.

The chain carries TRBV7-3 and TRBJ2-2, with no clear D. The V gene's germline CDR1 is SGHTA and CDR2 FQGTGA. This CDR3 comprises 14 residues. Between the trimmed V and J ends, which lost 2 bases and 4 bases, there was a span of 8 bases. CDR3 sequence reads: CASSLEAGTGELFF. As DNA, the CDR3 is TGTGCCAGCAGCTTAGAAGCAGGCACCGGGGAGCTGTTTTTT.

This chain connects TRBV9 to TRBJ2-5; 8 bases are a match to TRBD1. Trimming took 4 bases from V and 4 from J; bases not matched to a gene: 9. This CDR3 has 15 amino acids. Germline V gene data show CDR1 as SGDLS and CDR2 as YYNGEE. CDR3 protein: CASSPNRGRGETQYF. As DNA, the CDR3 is TGTGCCAGCAGCCCCAACAGGGGGAGAGGAGAGACCCAGTACTTC. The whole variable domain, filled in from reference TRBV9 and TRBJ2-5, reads DSGVTQTPKHLITATGQRVTLRCSPRSGDLSVYWYQQSLDQGLQFLIQYYNGEERAKGNILERFSAQQFPDLHSELNLSSLELGDSALYFCASSPNRGRGETQYFGPGTRLLVL.

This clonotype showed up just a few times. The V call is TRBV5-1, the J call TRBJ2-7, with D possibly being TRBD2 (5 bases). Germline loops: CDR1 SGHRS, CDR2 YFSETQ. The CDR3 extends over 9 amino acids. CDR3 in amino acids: CAGGFEQYF. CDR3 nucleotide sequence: TGCGCTGGCGGGTTCGAGCAGTACTTC.

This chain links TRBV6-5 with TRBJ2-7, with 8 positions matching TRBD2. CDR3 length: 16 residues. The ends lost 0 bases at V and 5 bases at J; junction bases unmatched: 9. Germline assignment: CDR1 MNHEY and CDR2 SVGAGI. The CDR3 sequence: CASSYSRGRTSNEQYF. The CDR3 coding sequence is TGTGCCAGCAGTTACTCCCGGGGCCGGACTAGCAACGAGCAGTACTTC.

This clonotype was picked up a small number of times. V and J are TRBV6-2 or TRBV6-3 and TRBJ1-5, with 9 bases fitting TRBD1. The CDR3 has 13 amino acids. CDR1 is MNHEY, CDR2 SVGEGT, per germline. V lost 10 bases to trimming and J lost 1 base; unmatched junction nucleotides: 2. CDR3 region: CATGQGSNQPQHF. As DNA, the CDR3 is TGTGCCACAGGACAGGGGAGCAATCAGCCCCAGCATTTT.

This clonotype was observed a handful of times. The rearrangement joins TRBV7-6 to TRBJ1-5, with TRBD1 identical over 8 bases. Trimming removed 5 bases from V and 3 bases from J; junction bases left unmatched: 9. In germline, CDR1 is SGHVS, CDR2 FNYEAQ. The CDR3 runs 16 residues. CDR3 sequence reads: CASSGRTGLPNQPQHF. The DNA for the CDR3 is TGTGCCAGCAGCGGTCGGACAGGGCTCCCCAATCAGCCCCAGCATTTT.

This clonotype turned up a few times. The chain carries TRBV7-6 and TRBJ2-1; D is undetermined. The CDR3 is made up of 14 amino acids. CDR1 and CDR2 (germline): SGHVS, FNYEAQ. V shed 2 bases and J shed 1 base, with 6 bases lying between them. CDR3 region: CASSLRRSYNEQFF. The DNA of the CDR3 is TGTGCCAGCAGCTTAAGGCGATCCTACAATGAGCAGTTCTTC. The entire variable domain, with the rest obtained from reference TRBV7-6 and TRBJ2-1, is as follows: GAGVSQSPRYKVTKRGQDVALRCDPISGHVSLYWYRQALGQGPEFLTYFNYEAQQDKSGLPNDRFSAERPEGSISTLTIQRTEQRDSAMYRCASSLRRSYNEQFFGPGTRLTVL.

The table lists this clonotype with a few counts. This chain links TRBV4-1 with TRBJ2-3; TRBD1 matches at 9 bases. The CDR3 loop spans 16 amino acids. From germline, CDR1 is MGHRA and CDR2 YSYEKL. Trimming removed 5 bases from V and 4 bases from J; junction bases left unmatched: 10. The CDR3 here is CASSFRADRGADTQYF. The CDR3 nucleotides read TGCGCCAGCAGCTTTCGGGCGGACAGGGGCGCAGATACGCAGTATTTT.

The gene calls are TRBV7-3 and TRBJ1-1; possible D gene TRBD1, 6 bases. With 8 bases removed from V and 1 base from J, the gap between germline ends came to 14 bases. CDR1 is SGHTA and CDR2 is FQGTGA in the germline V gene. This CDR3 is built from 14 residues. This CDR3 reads CASASTGSNTEAFF. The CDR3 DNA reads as TGTGCCAGCGCATCAACAGGGTCGAACACTGAAGCTTTCTTT.

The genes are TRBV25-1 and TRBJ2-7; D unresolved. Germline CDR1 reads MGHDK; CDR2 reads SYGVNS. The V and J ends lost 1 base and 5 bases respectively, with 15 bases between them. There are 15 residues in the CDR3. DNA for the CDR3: TGTGCCAGCAGTGAATCCAGGATCCTCGGGCACGAGCAGTACTTC. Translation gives CASSESRILGHEQYF.

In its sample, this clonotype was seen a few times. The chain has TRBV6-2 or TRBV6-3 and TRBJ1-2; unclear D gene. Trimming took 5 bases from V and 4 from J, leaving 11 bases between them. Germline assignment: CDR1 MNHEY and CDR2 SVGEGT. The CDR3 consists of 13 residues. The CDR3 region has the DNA TGTGCCAGCAGTCCGCAGGCGGTCTATGGCTACACCTTC. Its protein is CASSPQAVYGYTF.

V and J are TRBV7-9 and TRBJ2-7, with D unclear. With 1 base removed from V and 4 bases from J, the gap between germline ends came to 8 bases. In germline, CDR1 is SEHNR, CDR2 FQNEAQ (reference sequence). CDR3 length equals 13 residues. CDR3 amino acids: CASSLEWLYEQYF. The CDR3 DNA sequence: TGTGCCAGCAGCTTAGAATGGTTATACGAGCAGTACTTC.

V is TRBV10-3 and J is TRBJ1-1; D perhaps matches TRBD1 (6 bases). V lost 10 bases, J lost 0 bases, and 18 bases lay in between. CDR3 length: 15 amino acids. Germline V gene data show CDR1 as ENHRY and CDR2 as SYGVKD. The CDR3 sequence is CATCRDNLMNTEAFF. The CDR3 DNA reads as TGTGCCACCTGCCGGGACAACCTAATGAACACTGAAGCTTTCTTT.